This is a list of T cell receptor beta chains from one sample in a study of blood T cell repertoires in COVID-19. Clones were sequenced by immunoSEQ multiplex PCR, and TCRdb holds only the in-frame ones, with some missing. The table shows about 230,000 clones, with under 90% occurring only once. Material: peripheral blood. The source is an elderly woman with active or convalescent COVID-19. The CDR3 runs from the conserved cysteine through the conserved F or W. The order of the fields is V gene, J gene, D gene, CDR3 protein. The D gene is left open where the match is weak.

v_gene: TRBV18; j_gene: TRBJ2-3; d_gene: TRBD2; CDR3aa: CASSPPSTSGRIDTQYF
v_gene: TRBV11-2; j_gene: TRBJ2-7; d_gene: NA; CDR3aa: CASSSPTGFTYEQYF
v_gene: TRBV28; j_gene: TRBJ1-5; d_gene: TRBD1; CDR3aa: CASRLTGEGNQPQHF
v_gene: TRBV5-4; j_gene: TRBJ2-5; d_gene: TRBD2; CDR3aa: CASSPGAGGPQETQYF
v_gene: TRBV28; j_gene: TRBJ2-7; d_gene: TRBD1; CDR3aa: CASSFGGTGGYEQYF
v_gene: TRBV15; j_gene: TRBJ2-1; d_gene: TRBD2; CDR3aa: CATSRGGLAGDLEQFF
v_gene: TRBV30; j_gene: TRBJ1-1; d_gene: NA; CDR3aa: CAGDLSNTEAFF
v_gene: TRBV7-3; j_gene: TRBJ2-3; d_gene: TRBD2; CDR3aa: CANSLGLASDTQYF
v_gene: TRBV7-2; j_gene: TRBJ2-5; d_gene: TRBD2; CDR3aa: CASRRGLTGTQYF
v_gene: TRBV2; j_gene: TRBJ1-5; d_gene: NA; CDR3aa: CASRQGVSNQPQHF
v_gene: TRBV5-8; j_gene: TRBJ2-4; d_gene: NA; CDR3aa: CASSLVSGVGAKNIQYF
v_gene: TRBV5-1; j_gene: TRBJ1-2; d_gene: TRBD1; CDR3aa: CASSPGQYYGYTF
v_gene: TRBV30; j_gene: TRBJ1-2; d_gene: NA; CDR3aa: CAWSRGEGYGYTF
v_gene: TRBV9; j_gene: TRBJ2-7; d_gene: NA; CDR3aa: CASSVRDTSSYEQYF
v_gene: TRBV2; j_gene: TRBJ2-7; d_gene: TRBD1; CDR3aa: CASSDWGQAQVLQYF
v_gene: TRBV7-2; j_gene: TRBJ2-7; d_gene: TRBD2; CDR3aa: CASSQVGGFNEQYF
v_gene: TRBV5-1; j_gene: TRBJ1-1; d_gene: TRBD1; CDR3aa: CASSLAPGGMNTEAFF
v_gene: TRBV25-1; j_gene: TRBJ2-5; d_gene: TRBD1; CDR3aa: CASSEYNGRQGEETQYF
v_gene: TRBV2; j_gene: TRBJ1-5; d_gene: TRBD1; CDR3aa: CASRGQNSNQPQHF
v_gene: TRBV2; j_gene: TRBJ1-5; d_gene: NA; CDR3aa: CASSGQQDQPQHF
v_gene: TRBV11-2; j_gene: TRBJ2-1; d_gene: NA; CDR3aa: CASSRPGAERNEQFF
v_gene: TRBV9; j_gene: TRBJ2-1; d_gene: NA; CDR3aa: CASSVEAGRGPYNEQFF
v_gene: TRBV9; j_gene: TRBJ2-7; d_gene: TRBD2; CDR3aa: CASSVASSGRIYEQYF
v_gene: TRBV4-3; j_gene: TRBJ2-3; d_gene: TRBD2; CDR3aa: CASSQEVAGVSSDTQYF
v_gene: TRBV9; j_gene: TRBJ2-3; d_gene: TRBD1; CDR3aa: CASSRQGGLNTDTQYF
v_gene: TRBV6-5; j_gene: TRBJ1-6; d_gene: NA; CDR3aa: CATVGRSSYNSPLHF
v_gene: TRBV19; j_gene: TRBJ2-6; d_gene: TRBD1; CDR3aa: CASSIAGTVIISGANVLTF
v_gene: TRBV2; j_gene: TRBJ2-7; d_gene: NA; CDR3aa: CASRDTTYEQYF
v_gene: TRBV7-2; j_gene: TRBJ2-7; d_gene: TRBD2; CDR3aa: CASSLGGPREQYF